The entry that follows covers one T cell receptor (beta chain) sequence. The antigen is not known. 13 Jbeta primers and 60 Vbeta primers were used for the PCR. Clones were sequenced by immunoSEQ multiplex PCR, and TCRdb holds only the in-frame ones, with some missing. Found here are about 190,000 clones, 80% to 90% of them singletons; the top ten hold 1% to 1.5%. When sampled, the donors appeared nominally healthy, though they likely had unrecorded immune exposures. This sample was included in a study of cytomegalovirus exposure and HLA in healthy donors. Whole-study findings and limits: Later analysis identified a missense DCLRE1C variant that was linked to TCR beta V- and J-gene trimming. Using the classifier, cytomegalovirus status was reportedly diagnosed with high specificity and sensitivity. Exclusion applied to some V segments, including TRBV6-2 and TRBV6-3, as they were indistinguishable.

This CDR3 is built from 15 residues. Unmatched junction bases numbered 5, after V lost 3 bases and J lost 4 bases. Germline CDR1 reads SGHRS; CDR2 reads YFSETQ. Sequencing used PBMCs. The receptor was derived from a man aged 25-45 years in good health and CMV-seronegative. This chain links TRBV5-1 with TRBJ2-1, with 9 bases matching TRBD2. DNA of the CDR3: TGCGCCAGCAGCTGGATAGCGGGAGAGTACAATGAGCAGTTCTTC. Amino acid sequence: CASSWIAGEYNEQFF.